The 25 T cell receptor beta chains in this list originate from one sample, sequenced in a study of vaccination effects on CD4 cells after COVID-19. In the ViraFEST assay, antigen-specific CD4+ clonotypes were identified by expansion after peptide-pool stimulation. A 10-day culture period preceded the isolation of CD4+ T cells. Vaccinated recipients, who were negative for nucleocapsid antibodies, had no history of SARS-CoV-2 infection. These receptors have no identified antigens. The data were produced by immunoSEQ multiplex PCR, yet TCRdb's version contains in-frame clones alone and is incomplete. The data show approximately 50,000 clones, about four fifths seen once. Specimen: CD4+ T cells from PBMCs cultured with HCoV-OC43 spike peptides, collected before COVID-19 vaccination. Subset here: HCoV-OC43 spike overlapping peptide pool stimulation. The receptors here all came from a human donor who received a COVID-19 vaccine.

The genes are TRBV3-1 (or the pseudogene TRBV3-2) and TRBJ1-5; D may be TRBD1 (6 bases). This CDR3 comprises 14 residues. The V and J ends lost 0 bases and 5 bases respectively, with 8 bases between them. CDR1 and CDR2 (germline): LGHDT, YNNKEL (reference sequence). The CDR3 protein is CASSQDGGHQPQHF. DNA of the CDR3: TGTGCCAGCAGCCAAGATGGGGGGCATCAGCCCCAGCATTTT.

The V gene is TRBV6-5, the J gene TRBJ2-1; 8 bases map to TRBD2. V lost 6 bases, J lost 5 bases, and 6 bases stayed unmatched. This CDR3 contains 14 residues. Germline loops: CDR1 MNHEY, CDR2 SVGAGI. The CDR3 DNA reads as TGTGCCAGCAGGGGACTAGGATTGAACAATGAGCAGTTCTTC. As protein: CASRGLGLNNEQFF.

This clone occurred a few times. CDR3 in DNA: TGCGCCAGCAGCGCGGACAGCTATGGCTACACCTTC. Its protein is CASSADSYGYTF. V usage is TRBV5-1 and J usage is TRBJ1-2; D may be TRBD1 (6 bases). Looked up from germline, CDR1 is SGHRS and CDR2 is YFSETQ. The CDR3 runs to 12 residues. The ends were cut back, 4 bases at V and 4 bases at J, with 8 bases in the middle.

The CDR3 region has the DNA TGTGCCAGCAGCTTGTCGGCAGGTCCCCAGCATTTT. This codes for CASSLSAGPQHF. V and J are TRBV7-2 and TRBJ1-5; D is ambiguous. From germline, CDR1 is SGHTA and CDR2 FQGNSA. V was trimmed by 3 bases and J by 10 bases, leaving 10 bases between them. The CDR3 sequence is 12 residues long.

This clone was detected only a few times. The chain is built from TRBV7-2 and TRBJ2-2, with TRBD1 as a possible D gene (6 bases). This CDR3 contains 16 residues. Looked up from germline, CDR1 is SGHTA and CDR2 is FQGNSA. V was shortened by 1 base and J by 4 bases, with 13 bases between the two germline ends. The CDR3 sequence: CASSLGLAGVTGELFF. CDR3 nucleotide sequence: TGTGCCAGCAGCTTAGGACTCGCAGGGGTCACCGGGGAGCTGTTTTTT.

The chain couples TRBV15 to TRBJ2-5; either TRBD1 or TRBD2 may fit D (5 bases each). From germline, CDR1 is LNHNV and CDR2 YYDKDF (reference sequence). With 4 bases removed from V and 1 base from J, the gap between germline ends came to 16 bases. The CDR3 loop spans 16 amino acids. In DNA, the CDR3 is TGTGCCACCAGCAAATTTAAAGGGGCGGGCCAAGAGACCCAGTACTTC. Residues: CATSKFKGAGQETQYF.

V is TRBV12-3 or TRBV12-4 and J is TRBJ1-6; perhaps TRBD1 as D (6 bases). Trimming removed 11 bases at V and 8 bases at J, with 16 bases between. The length of the CDR3 is 13 residues. The CDR3 DNA reads as TGTGCCCACTCTGTGGGGGGCCATTCACCCCTCCACTTT. Its translation: CAHSVGGHSPLHF.

The J gene is TRBJ2-5, the V gene TRBV25-1, with D possibly TRBD2 on 6 matching bases. This CDR3 is built from 13 residues. The germline V gene encodes CDR1 MGHDK and CDR2 SYGVNS. The ends were cut back, 2 bases at V and 5 bases at J, with 9 bases in the middle. For the CDR3, the DNA is TGTGCCAGCAGTGAAGCGGGGCGGGAGACCCAGTACTTC. This gives the protein CASSEAGRETQYF.

The V call is TRBV5-8, the J call TRBJ2-2, with TRBD2 identical over 10 bases. The germline V gene has CDR1 SGHTS and CDR2 YDEGEE. This CDR3 is 15 amino acids long. J gave up 7 bases and V 2 bases, and 5 bases lay outside the gene matches. This CDR3 reads CASSFQRGGLGELFF. CDR3 DNA sequence: TGTGCCAGCAGCTTCCAGCGGGGGGGCCTCGGGGAGCTGTTTTTT.

The gene calls are TRBV28 and TRBJ1-2, with D unresolved. V lost 5 bases, J lost 8 bases, and 12 bases lay in between. Germline CDR1 MDHEN, CDR2 SYDVKM. CDR3 size: 12 residues. The CDR3 DNA reads as TGTGCCAGCAGTGGAGACGAGACCGGCTACACCTTC. Translated, it gives CASSGDETGYTF.

The rearrangement joins TRBV7-9 to TRBJ2-2; maybe TRBD1 (6 bases). Deletions cut 2 bases from V and 5 bases from J, with 15 bases between. This CDR3 is built from 16 residues. Germline CDR1 and CDR2: SEHNR and FQNEAQ (reference sequence). The CDR3 DNA reads TGTGCCAGCAGCTTAAGTGGGGGCCTGAGGACCGGGGAGCTGTTTTTT. Its protein product is CASSLSGGLRTGELFF. Full variable domain (rest looked up from reference TRBV7-9 and TRBJ2-2): DTGVSQNPRHKITKRGQNVTFRCDPISEHNRLYWYRQTLGQGPEFLTYFQNEAQLEKSRLLSDRFSAERPKGSFSTLEIQRTEQGDSAMYLCASSLSGGLRTGELFFGEGSRLTVL.

The chain combines TRBV6-2 or TRBV6-3 with TRBJ2-2, with 7 positions matching TRBD1. Germline CDR1 and CDR2: MNHEY and SVGEGT. There are 18 residues in the CDR3. J gave up 6 bases and V 1 base, and 14 bases lay outside the gene matches. CDR3 residues: CASSYWVIRGRSAGELFF. In DNA form, the CDR3 reads TGTGCCAGCAGTTACTGGGTTATAAGGGGGCGAAGTGCCGGGGAGCTGTTTTTT.

The V gene is TRBV29-1, the J gene TRBJ2-3; a weak D match, TRBD2 (6 bases). Germline assignment: CDR1 SQVTM and CDR2 ANQGSEA. Deletions cut 5 bases from V and 2 bases from J, with 17 bases between. The CDR3 sequence is 15 residues long. CDR3 DNA sequence: TGCAGCGTTAAAGTTCTGGCGGGGCTCACAGATACGCAGTATTTT. It is translated as CSVKVLAGLTDTQYF.

The chain recombines TRBV23-1 with TRBJ2-5; D remains unclear. Being an ORF, TRBV23-1 has a function that is uncertain. Trimming removed 3 bases at V and 5 bases at J, with 19 bases between. There are 16 residues in the CDR3. CDR3 amino acids: CASSHSVSPLAETQYF. In DNA, the CDR3 is TGCGCCAGCAGTCATTCCGTGTCCCCCTTGGCGGAGACCCAGTACTTC.

This clone was detected a few times. V gene TRBV7-2 combines with J gene TRBJ2-3; the D gene is possibly TRBD1 (6 bases). The CDR3 runs 16 residues. CDR1 SGHTA and CDR2 FQGNSA come from the germline V gene. The V gene lost 3 bases and the J gene lost 0 bases, with 13 bases spanning the gap. The CDR3 coding sequence is TGTGCCAGCAGCTTCCTTGGGGGCTTTAGCACAGATACGCAGTATTTT. Translation: CASSFLGGFSTDTQYF.

This chain connects TRBV11-3 to TRBJ2-1, with 8 bases identical to TRBD2. V gave up 0 bases and J gave up 8 bases; unmatched junction bases: 9. CDR3 size: 16 residues. CDR1 and CDR2 from the germline V gene are SGHNT and YENEEA. The CDR3 region has the DNA TGTGCCAGCAGCTTAGATAGCCCGGGGGGGCGGGATGAGCAGTTCTTC. It codes for CASSLDSPGGRDEQFF.

This clone was seen only a few times. V usage is TRBV5-1 and J usage is TRBJ2-2; D may be TRBD2 (6 bases). Germline V gene lookup returns CDR1 SGHRS and CDR2 YFSETQ. There are 16 residues in the CDR3. V lost 0 bases, J lost 0 bases, and 9 bases lay in between. The CDR3 loop reads CASSLVGGPNTGELFF. DNA for the CDR3: TGCGCCAGCAGCTTGGTGGGGGGTCCGAACACCGGGGAGCTGTTTTTT.

The rearrangement joins TRBV7-2 to TRBJ2-2, with D perhaps matching TRBD2 (6 bases). Germline V gene data show CDR1 as SGHTA and CDR2 as FQGNSA. Trimming removed 4 bases from V and 6 bases from J, with 24 bases in between. The CDR3 is made up of 18 amino acids. CDR3: CASSSGSPFGGKSGELFF. CDR3 DNA sequence: TGTGCCAGCAGCTCAGGGTCCCCGTTTGGGGGGAAGTCCGGGGAGCTGTTTTTT. Together with reference TRBV7-2 and TRBJ2-2, the CDR3 gives the full variable domain: GAGVSQSPSNKVTEKGKDVELRCDPISGHTALYWYRQSLGQGLEFLIYFQGNSAPDKSGLPSDRFSAERTGGSVSTLTIQRTQQEDSAVYLCASSSGSPFGGKSGELFFGEGSRLTVL.

The rearrangement uses TRBV12-3 or TRBV12-4 and TRBJ1-5; possibly TRBD1 for D (6 bases). This CDR3 comprises 13 residues. The V and J ends lost 6 bases and 7 bases respectively, with 13 bases between them. The CDR3 coding sequence is TGTGCCAGCAGCCTGTCGAGGGGGCAGCCCCAGCATTTT. It codes for CASSLSRGQPQHF.

The V gene is TRBV6-1, the J gene TRBJ1-5, with D perhaps TRBD1 (6 bases). The germline V gene has CDR1 MNHNS and CDR2 SASEGT. V was pared by 4 bases and J by 6 bases, with 19 bases between. CDR3 length equals 16 residues. CDR3 sequence reads: CASSVIAQGLSQPQHF. In DNA, the CDR3 is TGTGCCAGCAGTGTCATCGCACAGGGATTAAGTCAGCCCCAGCATTTT.

This chain joins TRBV28 and TRBJ1-6; no reliable D call. There are 12 residues in the CDR3. The V end lost 10 bases, the J end lost 7 bases, and 11 bases lay between the germline ends. CDR1 is MDHEN, CDR2 SYDVKM, per germline. DNA for the CDR3: TGTGCCACCAGCTCTCAAAATTCACCCCTCCACTTT. Its translation: CATSSQNSPLHF.

The chain has TRBV7-3 and TRBJ2-3; a possible D gene is TRBD1 (5 bases). This CDR3 comprises 16 residues. In germline, CDR1 is SGHTA, CDR2 FQGTGA. V lost 4 bases and J lost 1, with 15 bases in between. CDR3 in DNA: TGTGCCAGCAGCTCTCTGGGGCTAGGCGGCACAGATACGCAGTATTTT. Residues: CASSSLGLGGTDTQYF.

The chain uses TRBV6-1 and TRBJ2-2, with D perhaps matching TRBD1 or TRBD2 (5 bases each). Germline lookup yields CDR1 MNHNS and CDR2 SASEGT. The ends were cut back, 4 bases at V and 4 bases at J, with 16 bases in the middle. The CDR3 contains 16 residues. This chain's CDR3 is CASSGTGTLGTGELFF. As DNA, the CDR3 is TGTGCCAGCAGTGGGACCGGGACGCTCGGCACCGGGGAGCTGTTTTTT.

The V gene is TRBV21-1, the J gene TRBJ1-1; the table's D call TRBD1 went unverified against the DNA. TRBV21-1 is an annotated pseudogene. The CDR3 has 17 residues. The CDR3 reads CASSKESGTGTHTEAFF. As DNA, the CDR3 is TGTGCCAGCAGCAAAGAATCAGGGACAGGTACCCACACTGAAGCTTTCTTT.

This sequence joins TRBV11-2 and TRBJ2-5, with TRBD1 matching over 7 bases. Germline loops: CDR1 SGHAT, CDR2 FQNNGV. With 5 bases clipped from V and 1 base from J, the junction kept 16 bases outside the gene matches. The CDR3 length is 18 residues. The CDR3 is CASSLSRTGKDVQETQYF. CDR3 nucleotides: TGTGCCAGCAGCCTTTCCCGGACAGGAAAAGATGTCCAAGAGACCCAGTACTTC.